This T cell receptor (beta chain) was retrieved from a study of blood T cell repertoires in COVID-19. The data were produced by immunoSEQ multiplex PCR, yet TCRdb's version contains in-frame clones alone and is incomplete. The sample records under 200,000 clones, approximately 80% being singletons. The germline V gene encodes CDR1 SNHLY and CDR2 FYNNEI. This CDR3 region has 11 residues. This TCR was sampled from a woman aged 55-69 years with acute or convalescent COVID-19. The V call is TRBV2, the J call TRBJ2-1; D remains ambiguous. Sequencing was performed on peripheral blood. DNA for the CDR3: TGTTTGTCCGGGTTCTACAATGAGCAGTTCTTC. Translating gives CLSGFYNEQFF.